A single sample is the source of the 24 T cell receptor beta chains below, sequenced in a study of cytomegalovirus exposure and HLA in healthy donors. PCR employed 60 Vbeta and 13 Jbeta primers. Clones were sequenced by immunoSEQ multiplex PCR, and TCRdb holds only the in-frame ones, with some missing. The table includes about 100,000 clones, roughly 71% detected once. Input material: PBMCs. These receptors came from a man in his forties in good health and CMV-seropositive.

This clone was detected only once. This rearrangement joins TRBV13 to TRBJ2-1, with TRBD2 matching over 7 bases. From germline, CDR1 is PRHDT and CDR2 FYEKMQ (reference sequence). The trim removed 5 bases at V and 7 bases at J, leaving 11 bases unmatched. CDR3 length: 15 amino acids. CDR3 coding DNA: TGTGCCAGCAGCCAAGCTTTGGAGCGGGGTAATGAGCAGTTCTTC. Translation gives CASSQALERGNEQFF.

The chain links TRBV2 to TRBJ2-5; D not resolved. V lost 4 bases and J lost 0, with 12 bases in between. The CDR3 contains 15 residues. Per germline, CDR1 SNHLY and CDR2 FYNNEI. In DNA, the CDR3 is TGTGCCAGCAGTGCGCAGGCTTTGTACCAAGAGACCCAGTACTTC. Encoded protein: CASSAQALYQETQYF. The full variable domain, in which reference TRBV2 and TRBJ2-5 provide the parts outside the CDR3, is EPEVTQTPSHQVTQMGQEVILRCVPISNHLYFYWYRQILGQKVEFLVSFYNNEISEKSEIFDDQFSVERPDGSNFTLKIRSTKLEDSAMYFCASSAQALYQETQYFGPGTRLLVL.

There are a few counts of this clone. At the DNA level, this CDR3 is encoded by other sequences in the same sample as well. This chain uses TRBV7-3 with TRBJ1-2, with D perhaps matching TRBD1 (5 bases). CDR1 SGHTA and CDR2 FQGTGA come from the germline V gene. Trimming stripped 5 bases from V and 4 bases from J, with 14 bases between. The CDR3 is 14 amino acids. CDR3 region: CASSPGQGAYGYTF. The CDR3 coding sequence is TGTGCCAGCAGCCCCGGTCAAGGGGCCTATGGCTACACCTTC.

The chain joins TRBV19 to TRBJ2-3, with 9 bases identical to TRBD2. This CDR3 region has 18 residues. V trimming: 10 bases; J trimming: 3 bases; junction bases outside the gene matches: 20. Germline lookup yields CDR1 LNHDA and CDR2 SQIVND (reference sequence). CDR3 nucleotide sequence: TGTGCCACCTCCGGGACTAGCAGGAGAACGGGTGAGACAGATACGCAGTATTTT. Its protein product is CATSGTSRRTGETDTQYF. Full variable domain (rest looked up from reference TRBV19 and TRBJ2-3): DGGITQSPKYLFRKEGQNVTLSCEQNLNHDAMYWYRQDPGQGLRLIYYSQIVNDFQKGDIAEGYSVSREKKESFPLTVTSAQKNPTAFYLCATSGTSRRTGETDTQYFGPGTRLTVL.

With respect to this clone: Other DNA variants within this sample encode the same CDR3. This sequence joins TRBV30 and TRBJ2-3; tentatively, D is TRBD1 (6 bases). V shed 4 bases and J shed 0 bases, with 8 bases lying between them. CDR1 and CDR2 (germline): GTSNPN, SVGIG (reference sequence). The CDR3 has 13 residues. The CDR3 DNA follows: TGTGCCTGGAACAGGGAAAGCACAGATACGCAGTATTTT. Translating it yields CAWNRESTDTQYF.

The chain joins TRBV7-9 to TRBJ1-1; D is undetermined. Germline loops: CDR1 SEHNR, CDR2 FQNEAQ (reference sequence). CDR3 length: 12 amino acids. The V end was cut by 1 base, the J end by 8 bases, with 8 bases between. The CDR3 loop reads CASSLVADEAFF. CDR3 DNA sequence: TGTGCCAGCAGCTTAGTAGCCGACGAAGCTTTCTTT.

The gene calls are TRBV19 and TRBJ1-5; D may be TRBD1 (6 bases). Trimming removed 5 bases from V and 0 bases from J, with 14 bases in between. The CDR3 has 16 residues. Germline CDR1 and CDR2: LNHDA and SQIVND (reference sequence). CDR3 nucleotide sequence: TGTGCCAGTAGTGCCTCACAGGGTCGTAGCAATCAGCCCCAGCATTTT. Its translation: CASSASQGRSNQPQHF.

This sequence joins TRBV4-2 and TRBJ1-5; 7 bases map to TRBD1. This CDR3 has 15 residues. The germline V gene encodes CDR1 LGHNA and CDR2 YNFKEQ. Trimming at V came to 3 bases and at J to 5 bases, leaving 7 bases not matched to a gene. The CDR3 sequence is CASSQIQGPDQPQHF. The CDR3 bases are TGTGCCAGCAGCCAGATACAGGGGCCCGATCAGCCCCAGCATTTT.

The genes are TRBV6-6 and TRBJ2-7, with 8 nucleotides matching TRBD1. After removal of 2 bases from V and 3 bases from J, the junction contained 9 bases not matched to a gene. The CDR3 is 16 residues long. The germline V gene encodes CDR1 MNHNY and CDR2 SVGAGI (reference sequence). CDR3 nucleotides: TGTGCCAGCAGTTACGAGGAGGGACAGGCCTTCTACGAGCAGTACTTC. It translates to CASSYEEGQAFYEQYF.

V is TRBV13 and J is TRBJ1-3, with 12 bases aligning to TRBD1. Trimming cost V 5 bases and J 0 bases; bases outside gene matches: 8. Per germline, CDR1 PRHDT and CDR2 FYEKMQ (reference sequence). The CDR3 contains 18 residues. This CDR3 reads CASSPRGQGANSGNTIYF. In DNA form, the CDR3 reads TGTGCCAGCAGCCCCCGGGGACAGGGGGCGAACTCTGGAAACACCATATATTTT.

This chain joins TRBV9 and TRBJ2-3; 7 positions match TRBD2. Germline-derived CDR1 and CDR2 are SGDLS and YYNGEE. The CDR3 sequence is 16 residues long. V shed 0 bases and J 3 bases; nucleotides not matched to a gene: 7. The chain's CDR3 is CASSVVGGSETDTQYF. The CDR3 nucleotides read TGTGCCAGCAGCGTAGTGGGCGGGAGTGAGACAGATACGCAGTATTTT.

There are a few counts of this clone. V gene TRBV4-2 combines with J gene TRBJ2-7, with a tentative D call TRBD2 (5 bases). The CDR3 runs to 15 residues. Germline CDR1 is LGHNA and CDR2 is YNFKEQ. The germline V and J ends were trimmed by 0 bases and 0 bases, with 9 bases remaining between them. CDR3 sequence (DNA): TGTGCCAGCAGCCAAGATATAGGGAGCTCCTACGAGCAGTACTTC. Translation: CASSQDIGSSYEQYF.

The rearrangement links TRBV27 to TRBJ2-7; no clear D gene. The CDR3 consists of 13 residues. CDR1 is MNHEY and CDR2 is SMNVEV in the germline V gene (reference sequence). V was pared by 3 bases and J by 3 bases, with 9 bases between. CDR3 DNA sequence: TGTGCCAGCAGTTTTGCAGGTAACTACGAGCAGTACTTC. This gives the protein CASSFAGNYEQYF.

This chain connects TRBV11-3 to TRBJ2-7; 7 bases are a match to TRBD1. This CDR3 spans 15 amino acids. V shed 5 bases and J 3 bases; nucleotides not matched to a gene: 10. Germline V lookup: CDR1 SGHNT, CDR2 YENEEA. CDR3 region: CASSLGQEDFYEQYV. In nucleotides, the CDR3 is TGTGCCAGCAGCCTCGGACAGGAGGATTTCTACGAGCAGTACGTC.

The rearrangement joins TRBV2 to TRBJ2-1; D might be TRBD2 (6 bases). CDR3 length: 15 amino acids. V gave up 0 bases and J gave up 7 bases, with 13 bases separating them. CDR1 and CDR2 (germline): SNHLY, FYNNEI. The chain's CDR3 is CASSEAGGAGNEQFF. DNA of the CDR3: TGTGCCAGCAGTGAAGCGGGCGGTGCGGGGAATGAGCAGTTCTTC.

The chain uses TRBV9 and TRBJ1-5; weak D call: TRBD1 (5 bases). Per germline, CDR1 SGDLS and CDR2 YYNGEE. The CDR3 contains 14 residues. V lost 1 base to trimming and J lost 3 bases, with 8 bases between them. CDR3 sequence reads: CASSVSDNNQPQHF. The CDR3 DNA sequence: TGTGCCAGCAGCGTATCGGACAACAATCAGCCCCAGCATTTT.

In its sample, this clone was seen once. V gene TRBV13 combines with J gene TRBJ2-5, with unresolved D. V dropped 5 bases and J dropped 2 bases, with 9 bases sitting between them. The CDR3 is made up of 13 amino acids. Per germline, CDR1 PRHDT and CDR2 FYEKMQ (reference sequence). As DNA, the CDR3 is TGTGCCAGCAGCCTGACCAGGCAAGAGACCCAGTACTTC. This gives the protein CASSLTRQETQYF.

This rearrangement joins TRBV9 to TRBJ2-6; D is possibly TRBD1 (6 bases). Trimming removed 3 bases from V and 2 bases from J, with 12 bases in between. The V gene's germline CDR1 is SGDLS and CDR2 YYNGEE. This CDR3 region has 16 residues. The CDR3 is CASSGTYRAGANVLTF. The CDR3 DNA reads TGTGCCAGCAGCGGGACATACAGGGCTGGGGCCAACGTCCTGACTTTC.

This clone was detected only a few times. The gene calls are TRBV6-1 and TRBJ1-4, with unresolved D. V shed 6 bases and J shed 5 bases, with 13 bases lying between them. Germline lookup yields CDR1 MNHNS and CDR2 SASEGT. This CDR3 is 14 amino acids long. In nucleotides, the CDR3 is TGTGCCAGCAGCCTGGCGGAAACAAATGAAAAACTGTTTTTT. It encodes CASSLAETNEKLFF.

The chain is built from TRBV10-2 and TRBJ2-3; TRBD2 aligns across 9 bases. This CDR3 comprises 14 residues. In germline, CDR1 is WSHSY, CDR2 SAAADI. With 3 bases clipped from V and 7 bases from J, the junction kept 5 bases outside the gene matches. The CDR3 sequence: CASSEIGLANTQYF. CDR3 nucleotide sequence: TGCGCCAGCAGTGAAATAGGACTAGCGAATACGCAGTATTTT.

The DNA of the CDR3 is TGTGCCAGCAGCTTGAGGCGGAGCGCCTCCTACAATGAGCAGTTCTTC. It is translated as CASSLRRSASYNEQFF. The chain recombines TRBV5-6 with TRBJ2-1, with D uncertain. The CDR3 runs to 16 residues. Germline CDR1 is SGHDT and CDR2 is YYEEEE. Trimming cost V 1 base and J 0 bases, with 11 bases left between them.

This clone came up once. The gene calls are TRBV6-1 and TRBJ2-1; D might be TRBD1 (7 bases). This CDR3 contains 15 residues. CDR1 is MNHNS, CDR2 SASEGT, per germline. V lost 6 bases and J lost 3, with 15 bases in between. DNA for the CDR3: TGTGCCAGCAGACGAGACAGGGAGGTCTACAATGAGCAGTTCTTC. It codes for CASRRDREVYNEQFF.

The V and J genes are TRBV10-2 and TRBJ1-5; the D is unclear. Between the trimmed V and J ends, which lost 8 bases and 0 bases, there was a span of 11 bases. CDR1 is WSHSY, CDR2 SAAADI, per germline. The CDR3 is 14 residues long. The CDR3 sequence: CASAPPDSNQPQHF. Written as DNA, the CDR3 is TGCGCCAGCGCCCCTCCAGATAGCAATCAGCCCCAGCATTTT.

This clone appeared once. V usage is TRBV19 and J usage is TRBJ1-1; TRBD1 is a possible D gene (6 bases). This CDR3 spans 12 amino acids. Looked up from germline, CDR1 is LNHDA and CDR2 is SQIVND (reference sequence). Trimming shortened V by 6 bases and J by 5 bases, and 10 bases separated the two germline ends. The CDR3 loop reads CASRLQGTEAFF. CDR3 nucleotides: TGTGCCAGTAGATTACAGGGTACTGAAGCTTTCTTT. Drawing the rest from reference TRBV19 and TRBJ1-1, the complete variable domain is DGGITQSPKYLFRKEGQNVTLSCEQNLNHDAMYWYRQDPGQGLRLIYYSQIVNDFQKGDIAEGYSVSREKKESFPLTVTSAQKNPTAFYLCASRLQGTEAFFGQGTRLTVV.